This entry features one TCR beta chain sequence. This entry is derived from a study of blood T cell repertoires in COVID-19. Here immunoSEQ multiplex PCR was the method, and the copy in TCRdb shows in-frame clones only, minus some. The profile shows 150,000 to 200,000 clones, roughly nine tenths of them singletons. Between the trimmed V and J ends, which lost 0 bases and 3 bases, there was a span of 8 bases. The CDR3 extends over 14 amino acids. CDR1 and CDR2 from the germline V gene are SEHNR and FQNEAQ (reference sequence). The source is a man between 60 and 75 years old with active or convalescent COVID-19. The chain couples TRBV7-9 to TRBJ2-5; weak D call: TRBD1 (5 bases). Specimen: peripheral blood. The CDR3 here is CASSLAPTEETQYF. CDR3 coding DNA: TGTGCCAGCAGCTTAGCGCCGACAGAAGAGACCCAGTACTTC.